Following are 27 T cell receptor beta chains from one sample sequenced in a study of brain T cells in children with intractable seizures. Specified time point: blood from clinic visit 5 months post-surgery; TSC patient then seizure free. Method: immunoSEQ multiplex PCR; TCRdb's copy keeps in-frame clones and lacks some. The sample has 300,000 to 400,000 clones; 93% are singletons. This specimen was peripheral blood, taken approximately 5 months after surgery. The receptors shown here come from a boy in the first two years of life with tuberous sclerosis and intractable seizures.

The chain carries TRBV6-1 and TRBJ2-7; TRBD2 matches 7 bases. Germline V gene sequence: CDR1 MNHNS, CDR2 SASEGT. The CDR3 has 14 amino acids. V lost 0 bases, J lost 7 bases, and 6 bases stayed unmatched. CDR3 residues: CASSEARASGEQYF. As DNA, the CDR3 is TGTGCCAGCAGTGAAGCGCGGGCTAGCGGTGAGCAGTACTTC.

V is TRBV15 and J is TRBJ2-7; the D is unclear. The CDR3 totals 13 residues. With 8 bases removed from V and 0 bases from J, the gap between germline ends came to 11 bases. CDR1 LNHNV and CDR2 YYDKDF come from the germline V gene (reference sequence). The CDR3 loop reads CATLDPTSYEQYF. The CDR3 DNA reads as TGTGCCACCCTGGACCCAACCTCCTACGAGCAGTACTTC.

The chain joins TRBV6-5 to TRBJ2-2, with TRBD1 as a possible D gene (5 bases). Germline CDR1 reads MNHEY; CDR2 reads SVGAGI. The V end lost 9 bases, the J end lost 3 bases, and 17 bases lay between the germline ends. This CDR3 region has 15 residues. The CDR3 here is CASSRGRMDTGELFF. The CDR3 nucleotides are TGTGCCAGTTCTAGGGGCCGAATGGACACCGGGGAGCTGTTTTTT.

V gene TRBV19 combines with J gene TRBJ2-7, with TRBD1 matching 9 bases. V was clipped by 5 bases and J by 2 bases; unmatched bases: 13. Germline V gene sequence: CDR1 LNHDA, CDR2 SQIVND (reference sequence). There are 17 residues in the CDR3. The CDR3 nucleotides read TGTGCCAGTAGTCCCTCCCCCGGGACAGGGAGGGCCTACGAGCAGTACTTC. This sequence encodes CASSPSPGTGRAYEQYF.

CDR3 protein: CATSDRTSGADTQYF. CDR3 coding DNA: TGTGCCACCAGTGACCGGACTAGCGGAGCCGATACGCAGTATTTT. The gene calls are TRBV24-1 and TRBJ2-3; 10 bases align to TRBD2. The CDR3 has 15 amino acids. Germline CDR1 and CDR2: KGHDR and SFDVKD. The J segment lost 6 bases and the V segment lost 4 bases, leaving 6 bases of the junction unmatched.

This clone has a single count. This rearrangement joins TRBV7-9 to TRBJ2-3; a weak D match, TRBD1 (6 bases). The CDR3 consists of 15 residues. V was shortened by 5 bases and J by 4 bases, with 16 bases between the two germline ends. Germline CDR1 and CDR2: SEHNR and FQNEAQ (reference sequence). Here the CDR3 reads CASSPGVQGADTQYF. The CDR3 nucleotides read TGTGCCAGCAGCCCAGGGGTACAGGGAGCAGATACGCAGTATTTT.

V usage is TRBV9 and J usage is TRBJ1-3; D remains ambiguous. This CDR3 is built from 15 residues. Germline CDR1 and CDR2: SGDLS and YYNGEE. Trimming pared 2 bases from V and 2 bases from J, leaving 11 bases between. This CDR3 is CASSVLSGPGNTIYF. CDR3 in DNA: TGTGCCAGCAGCGTTTTGTCTGGGCCTGGAAACACCATATATTTT. The complete variable domain, with remaining parts taken from reference TRBV9 and TRBJ1-3, reads DSGVTQTPKHLITATGQRVTLRCSPRSGDLSVYWYQQSLDQGLQFLIQYYNGEERAKGNILERFSAQQFPDLHSELNLSSLELGDSALYFCASSVLSGPGNTIYFGEGSWLTVV.

This clone has more than one count but fewer than ten. The V call is TRBV7-9, the J call TRBJ1-5, with TRBD1 matching 9 bases. CDR3 length: 19 residues. Germline loops: CDR1 SEHNR, CDR2 FQNEAQ (reference sequence). Germline trimming cut 0 bases from V and 0 bases from J; bases unmatched to any gene: 9. The CDR3 is CASSLARGQGKYSNQPQHF. The CDR3, as DNA: TGTGCCAGCAGCTTAGCAAGAGGACAGGGGAAGTATAGCAATCAGCCCCAGCATTTT.

The rearrangement uses TRBV27 and TRBJ2-3; possible D gene TRBD2, 6 bases. Deletions cut 9 bases from V and 5 bases from J, with 24 bases between. The CDR3 is 16 residues long. CDR1 MNHEY and CDR2 SMNVEV come from the germline V gene (reference sequence). The chain's CDR3 is CASSPTAGLMGDTQYF. Here the CDR3 DNA reads TGTGCCAGTTCCCCTACGGCGGGGCTAATGGGAGATACGCAGTATTTT.

The V and J genes are TRBV10-3 and TRBJ2-3; weak D call: TRBD2 (7 bases). CDR3 length: 13 residues. Germline lookup yields CDR1 ENHRY and CDR2 SYGVKD. The ends were cut back, 10 bases at V and 1 base at J, with 12 bases in the middle. This chain's CDR3 is CATEGGGTDTQYF. In DNA, the CDR3 is TGTGCCACCGAGGGGGGGGGCACAGATACGCAGTATTTT.

This chain links TRBV28 with TRBJ1-4; D is uncertain. V gave up 3 bases and J gave up 5 bases, with 10 bases separating them. Germline CDR1 reads MDHEN; CDR2 reads SYDVKM. There are 14 residues in the CDR3. The CDR3 spells CASSLDGGNEKLFF. The CDR3 bases are TGTGCCAGCAGTTTGGACGGCGGGAATGAAAAACTGTTTTTT.

The chain joins TRBV6-6 to TRBJ2-7, with 9 bases lining up with TRBD1. CDR1 is MNHNY and CDR2 is SVGAGI in the germline V gene (reference sequence). The CDR3 is made up of 17 amino acids. The V and J ends lost 6 bases and 2 bases, in that order; junction bases with no gene match: 14. In DNA form, the CDR3 reads TGTGCCAGCAGGCGAAGACTACAGGGGGCGATCCCCTACGAGCAGTACTTC. It encodes CASRRRLQGAIPYEQYF.

The rearrangement links TRBV27 to TRBJ2-1, with a tentative D call TRBD2 (5 bases). CDR1 is MNHEY and CDR2 is SMNVEV in the germline V gene (reference sequence). The germline V and J ends were trimmed by 4 bases and 5 bases, with 12 bases remaining between them. The CDR3 spans 14 residues. CDR3 residues: CASSSWTLHNEQFF. The CDR3 DNA reads as TGTGCCAGCAGTTCCTGGACTCTTCACAATGAGCAGTTCTTC.

The V and J genes are TRBV9 and TRBJ2-7, with 8 bases matching TRBD1. The V gene's germline CDR1 is SGDLS and CDR2 YYNGEE. J was trimmed by 2 bases and V by 4 bases; bases with no gene match: 8. The CDR3 totals 15 residues. CDR3 DNA: TGTGCCAGCAGCCCCCGGGGGACAGGACCCTACGAGCAGTACTTC. Translation gives CASSPRGTGPYEQYF.

The gene calls are TRBV30 and TRBJ1-5; no clear D. This CDR3 region has 13 residues. Germline loops: CDR1 GTSNPN, CDR2 SVGIG (reference sequence). Trimming cost V 1 base and J 7 bases, with 11 bases left between them. CDR3 DNA: TGTGCCTGGAGTGAGAGGGTCAGCCAGCCCCAGCATTTT. Its protein is CAWSERVSQPQHF.

This sequence joins TRBV5-1 and TRBJ2-7; D not resolved. V lost 3 bases to trimming and J lost 0 bases, with 10 bases between them. Germline CDR1 and CDR2: SGHRS and YFSETQ. The CDR3 length is 14 residues. The CDR3 reads CASSYQKLSYEQYF. The CDR3 DNA follows: TGCGCCAGCAGCTACCAGAAACTCTCCTACGAGCAGTACTTC.

This chain connects TRBV3-1 (or the pseudogene TRBV3-2) to TRBJ1-2, with D unclear. CDR3 length: 15 residues. Trimming cost V 0 bases and J 6 bases, with 14 bases left between them. CDR1 is LGHDT and CDR2 is YNNKEL in the germline V gene (reference sequence). The CDR3 sequence: CASSQDYDGRDGYTF. CDR3 nucleotides: TGTGCCAGCAGCCAAGATTATGATGGGCGGGATGGCTACACCTTC.

The rearrangement links TRBV10-3 to TRBJ2-7; D not resolved. CDR1 ENHRY and CDR2 SYGVKD come from the germline V gene. The CDR3 has 13 residues. V shed 4 bases and J shed 6 bases, with 13 bases lying between them. The CDR3 coding sequence is TGTGCCATCAGTGTGAATGAGGACGGCGAGCAGTACTTC. This gives the protein CAISVNEDGEQYF.

V and J are TRBV30 and TRBJ1-1; no reliable D call. The V and J ends lost 2 bases and 1 base respectively, with 5 bases between them. Germline values: CDR1 GTSNPN, CDR2 SVGIG (reference sequence). This CDR3 comprises 12 residues. As DNA, the CDR3 is TGTGCCTGGAGTCCCCAGAACACTGAAGCTTTCTTT. Amino acids: CAWSPQNTEAFF.

Comment on this clone: Other nucleotide sequences in the sample specify the same CDR3. This sequence joins TRBV7-2 and TRBJ1-1, with D possibly matching TRBD1 (5 bases). CDR3 length equals 13 residues. CDR1 is SGHTA, CDR2 FQGNSA, per germline. V dropped 5 bases and J dropped 1 base, with 8 bases sitting between them. CDR3 sequence (DNA): TGTGCCAGCAGCCTACAGGAGAACACTGAAGCTTTCTTT. Protein: CASSLQENTEAFF.

The chain is built from TRBV6-5 and TRBJ1-5; D perhaps matches TRBD1 (5 bases). The CDR3 extends over 14 amino acids. Trimming cost V 7 bases and J 4 bases, with 14 bases left between them. CDR1 and CDR2 from the germline V gene are MNHEY and SVGAGI. The CDR3 DNA is TGTGCCAGCACGCGCTCAGGGTGGAATCAGCCCCAGCATTTT. This translates into CASTRSGWNQPQHF.

The chain uses TRBV5-1 and TRBJ2-2; 8 nucleotides match TRBD1. CDR1 and CDR2 from the germline V gene are SGHRS and YFSETQ. This CDR3 has 16 amino acids. V shed 3 bases and J 0 bases; nucleotides not matched to a gene: 4. CDR3 protein: CASSSGQGTNTGELFF. The CDR3 coding sequence is TGCGCCAGCAGCTCCGGACAGGGTACGAACACCGGGGAGCTGTTTTTT. Full variable domain (remainder filled in from reference TRBV5-1 and TRBJ2-2): KAGVTQTPRYLIKTRGQQVTLSCSPISGHRSVSWYQQTPGQGLQFLFEYFSETQRNKGNFPGRFSGRQFSNSRSEMNVSTLELGDSALYLCASSSGQGTNTGELFFGEGSRLTVL.

This chain joins TRBV6-4 and TRBJ2-6; D possibly uses TRBD1 or TRBD2 (5 bases each). Per the germline V gene, CDR1 is MRHNA and CDR2 is SNTAGT. V was trimmed by 5 bases and J by 0 bases, leaving 14 bases between them. This CDR3 contains 17 residues. The CDR3 nucleotides read TGTGCCAGCAGTAATGGGGACCCGATCTCTGGGGCCAACGTCCTGACTTTC. Translation: CASSNGDPISGANVLTF.

CDR3 sequence reads: CASSQDRAGEAFF. The CDR3 bases are TGTGCCAGCAGTCAGGACAGGGCCGGCGAAGCTTTCTTT. This sequence joins TRBV6-5 and TRBJ1-1; 8 bases map to TRBD1. V dropped 5 bases and J dropped 8; count of bases not matched to a gene: 7. Germline CDR1 and CDR2: MNHEY and SVGAGI. CDR3 length: 13 amino acids.

The chain employs TRBV6-5 and TRBJ2-3; tentatively, D is TRBD2 (5 bases). CDR1 and CDR2 from the germline V gene are MNHEY and SVGAGI. The CDR3 runs to 14 residues. The V and J ends lost 4 bases and 0 bases respectively, with 8 bases between them. This CDR3 is CASSFGVSTDTQYF. Here the CDR3 DNA reads TGTGCCAGCAGTTTCGGGGTCAGCACAGATACGCAGTATTTT.

The J gene is TRBJ1-1, the V gene TRBV12-3 or TRBV12-4; no clear D gene. The CDR3 is 11 amino acids. V gave up 5 bases and J gave up 6 bases, with 7 bases separating them. The CDR3 region has the DNA TGTGCCAGCAGTGTGATATCTGAAGCTTTCTTT. Encoded protein: CASSVISEAFF.

The DNA of the CDR3 is TGTGCCACCAGTGATTTGCGGGAGCCGAACAATGAGCAGTTCTTC. This gives the protein CATSDLREPNNEQFF. The gene calls are TRBV24-1 and TRBJ2-1, with D possibly matching TRBD2 (6 bases). The length of the CDR3 is 15 residues. V shed 0 bases and J shed 5 bases, with 10 bases lying between them. Germline V lookup: CDR1 KGHDR, CDR2 SFDVKD.